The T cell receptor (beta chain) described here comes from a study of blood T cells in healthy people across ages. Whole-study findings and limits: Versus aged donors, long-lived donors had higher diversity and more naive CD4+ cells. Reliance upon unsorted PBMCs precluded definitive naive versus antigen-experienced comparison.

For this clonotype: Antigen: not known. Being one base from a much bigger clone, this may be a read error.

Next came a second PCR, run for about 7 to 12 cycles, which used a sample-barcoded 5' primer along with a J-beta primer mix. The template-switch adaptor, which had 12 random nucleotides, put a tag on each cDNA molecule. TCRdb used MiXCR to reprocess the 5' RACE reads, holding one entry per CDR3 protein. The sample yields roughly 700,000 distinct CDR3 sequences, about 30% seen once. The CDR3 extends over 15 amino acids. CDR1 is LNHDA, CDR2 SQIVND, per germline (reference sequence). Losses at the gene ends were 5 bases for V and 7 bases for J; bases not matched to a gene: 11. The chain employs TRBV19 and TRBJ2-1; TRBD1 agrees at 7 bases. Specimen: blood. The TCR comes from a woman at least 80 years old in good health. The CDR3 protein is CASSETGRVWNEQFF. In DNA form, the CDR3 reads TGTGCCAGTAGTGAGACAGGGAGAGTGTGGAATGAGCAGTTCTTC. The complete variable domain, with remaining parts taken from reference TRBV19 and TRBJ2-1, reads DGGITQSPKYLFRKEGQNVTLSCEQNLNHDAMYWYRQDPGQGLRLIYYSQIVNDFQKGDIAEGYSVSREKKESFPLTVTSAQKNPTAFYLCASSETGRVWNEQFFGPGTRLTVL.